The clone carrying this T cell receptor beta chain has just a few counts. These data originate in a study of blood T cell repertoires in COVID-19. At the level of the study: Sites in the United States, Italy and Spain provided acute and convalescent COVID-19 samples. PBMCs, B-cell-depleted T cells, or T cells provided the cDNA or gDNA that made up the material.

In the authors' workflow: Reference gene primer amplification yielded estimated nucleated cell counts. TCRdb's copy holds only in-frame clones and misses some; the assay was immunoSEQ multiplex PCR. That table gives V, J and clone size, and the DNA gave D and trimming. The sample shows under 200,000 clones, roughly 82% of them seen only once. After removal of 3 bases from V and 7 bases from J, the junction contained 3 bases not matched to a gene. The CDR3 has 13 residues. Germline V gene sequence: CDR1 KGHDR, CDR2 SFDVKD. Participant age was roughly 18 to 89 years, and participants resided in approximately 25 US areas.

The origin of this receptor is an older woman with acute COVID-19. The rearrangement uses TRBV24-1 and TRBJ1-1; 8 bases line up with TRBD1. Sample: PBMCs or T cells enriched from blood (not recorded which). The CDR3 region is CATSDGGQGEAFF. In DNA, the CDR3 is TGTGCCACCAGTGATGGAGGACAGGGTGAAGCTTTCTTT.